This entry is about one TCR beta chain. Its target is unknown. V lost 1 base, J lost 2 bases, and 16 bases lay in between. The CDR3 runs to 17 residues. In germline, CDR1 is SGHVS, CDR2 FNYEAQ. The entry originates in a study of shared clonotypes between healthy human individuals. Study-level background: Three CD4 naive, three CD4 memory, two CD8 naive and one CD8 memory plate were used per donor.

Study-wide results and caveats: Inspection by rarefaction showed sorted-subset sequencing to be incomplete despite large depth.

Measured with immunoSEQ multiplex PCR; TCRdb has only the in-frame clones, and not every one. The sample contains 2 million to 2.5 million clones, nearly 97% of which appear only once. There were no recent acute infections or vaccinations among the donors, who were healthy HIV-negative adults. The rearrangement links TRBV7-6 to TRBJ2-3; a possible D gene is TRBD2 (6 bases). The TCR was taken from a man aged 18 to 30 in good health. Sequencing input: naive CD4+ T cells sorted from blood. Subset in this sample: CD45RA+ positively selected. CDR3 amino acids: CASSLGGLAGPTDTQYF. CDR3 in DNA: TGTGCCAGCAGCTTAGGGGGTCTGGCGGGGCCCACAGATACGCAGTATTTT.